One sample yielded the 22 T cell receptor beta chains listed below, sequenced in a study of CD8+ T cells in alopecia areata (dated by TCRdb to the late 2010s). Receptor amplification or capture employed the immunoSEQ multiplex PCR assay. RNA was extracted from all samples and reverse transcribed into cDNA as template for TCR sequencing. TCRdb took over this immuneACCESS table, retaining in-frame rearrangements with V and J assigned. Such tables are incomplete; in checked studies, under half of the missing clones stem from an unresolved V gene, and the remainder is unexplained. The sample yields about 150,000 clones; around 60% were counted once. The ten most abundant clones make up 6.4% of the sample. In light of the paper, this sample's time point label describes: baseline before oral tofacitinib. Sequencing was performed on CD4+ T cells sorted from blood, taken at week 0. The source is a human donor with alopecia areata.

V gene TRBV29-1 combines with J gene TRBJ1-3; no reliable D call. This CDR3 comprises 14 residues. Trimming pared 4 bases from V and 4 bases from J, leaving 14 bases between. Germline values: CDR1 SQVTM, CDR2 ANQGSEA. DNA for the CDR3: TGCAGCGTTGTATTAATACCCCTCGGAAACACCATATATTTT. It encodes CSVVLIPLGNTIYF.

The chain couples TRBV5-1 to TRBJ2-2, with TRBD1 matching over 9 bases. The junction had 5 bases not matched to a gene; V was cut back by 2 bases and J by 3 bases. The CDR3 runs 16 residues. CDR1 is SGHRS, CDR2 YFSETQ, per germline. CDR3 in DNA: TGCGCCAGCAGCTTAAGTCGACAGGGGGACACCGGGGAGCTGTTTTTT. This gives the protein CASSLSRQGDTGELFF.

This chain uses TRBV15 with TRBJ1-2; unclear D gene. Trimming took 0 bases from V and 4 from J, leaving 12 bases between them. This CDR3 has 15 residues. Germline CDR1 LNHNV, CDR2 YYDKDF (reference sequence). The CDR3 protein is CATSRDLGLSYGYTF. DNA of the CDR3: TGTGCCACCAGCAGAGATTTGGGTCTATCCTATGGCTACACCTTC.

The chain couples TRBV19 to TRBJ1-5; TRBD1 matches 8 bases. This CDR3 contains 14 residues. Germline assignment: CDR1 LNHDA and CDR2 SQIVND (reference sequence). The junction had 8 bases not matched to a gene; V was cut back by 7 bases and J by 6 bases. The CDR3, as DNA: TGTGCCAGTAACAAGGCAGGGGGCTTTCAGCCCCAGCATTTT. This gives the protein CASNKAGGFQPQHF.

This sequence joins TRBV10-3 and TRBJ1-2; no clear D. This CDR3 contains 17 residues. V dropped 6 bases and J dropped 8 bases, with 28 bases sitting between them. The germline V gene encodes CDR1 ENHRY and CDR2 SYGVKD. The CDR3 region is CAIRATGVGPFLDGYTF. The CDR3 DNA is TGTGCCATCAGGGCGACCGGAGTAGGTCCGTTTTTGGACGGCTACACCTTC.

The chain couples TRBV30 to TRBJ1-2; perhaps TRBD1 as D (6 bases). V dropped 8 bases and J dropped 4 bases, with 14 bases sitting between them. Germline assignment: CDR1 GTSNPN and CDR2 SVGIG (reference sequence). CDR3 length equals 12 residues. The CDR3 DNA follows: TGTGCCATGACAGGCGGTTCCTATGGCTACACCTTC. This codes for CAMTGGSYGYTF.

The V gene is TRBV29-1, the J gene TRBJ2-2; D gene unclear. V was trimmed by 7 bases and J by 1 base, leaving 13 bases between them. This CDR3 spans 14 amino acids. Germline CDR1 and CDR2: SQVTM and ANQGSEA. CDR3: CSARDIMNTGELFF. CDR3 in DNA: TGCAGCGCCCGTGACATTATGAACACCGGGGAGCTGTTTTTT.

This rearrangement joins TRBV5-1 to TRBJ1-1; D might be TRBD1 (5 bases). Trimming pared 4 bases from V and 2 bases from J, leaving 12 bases between. CDR1 and CDR2 (germline): SGHRS, YFSETQ. The CDR3 is 14 amino acids. CDR3 sequence (DNA): TGCGCCAGCAGCCCCTCGGGGGGAAACACTGAAGCTTTCTTT. It specifies CASSPSGGNTEAFF.

Only one count was recorded for this clone. The rearrangement uses TRBV27 and TRBJ1-1; D is ambiguous. Trimming left V 4 bases short and J 4 bases short, with 10 bases between. The germline V gene has CDR1 MNHEY and CDR2 SMNVEV (reference sequence). The CDR3 covers 13 residues. Here the CDR3 DNA reads TGTGCCAGCAGTTACAAGGAAAGCACTGAAGCTTTCTTT. This encodes CASSYKESTEAFF.

The genes are TRBV11-2 and TRBJ2-6, with 7 nucleotides matching TRBD1. Losses at the gene ends were 3 bases for V and 0 bases for J; bases not matched to a gene: 2. The CDR3 loop spans 16 amino acids. Germline V gene sequence: CDR1 SGHAT, CDR2 FQNNGV. CDR3 coding DNA: TGTGCCAGCAGCTTCCGACAGGGCTCTGGGGCCAACGTCCTGACTTTC. This encodes CASSFRQGSGANVLTF.

The chain has TRBV5-1 and TRBJ2-7; D tentatively fits TRBD1 or TRBD2 (6 bases each). This CDR3 is 16 amino acids long. Trimming left V 1 base short and J 2 bases short, with 16 bases between. From germline, CDR1 is SGHRS and CDR2 YFSETQ. CDR3 in amino acids: CASSLRPLGGTYEQYF. In DNA form, the CDR3 reads TGCGCCAGCAGCTTGCGGCCACTGGGGGGCACCTACGAGCAGTACTTC.

In its sample, this clone was seen a few times. The V and J genes are TRBV7-9 and TRBJ2-4; TRBD1 might be the D (6 bases). V gave up 11 bases and J gave up 15 bases, with 17 bases separating them. This CDR3 contains 10 residues. Germline CDR1 and CDR2: SEHNR and FQNEAQ (reference sequence). The CDR3 reads CAPLGDTVYF. The CDR3 nucleotides read TGTGCCCCCCTAGGGGACACGGTGTACTTC. The whole variable domain, remainder taken from reference TRBV7-9 and TRBJ2-4, is DTGVSQNPRHKITKRGQNVTFRCDPISEHNRLYWYRQTLGQGPEFLTYFQNEAQLEKSRLLSDRFSAERPKGSFSTLEIQRTEQGDSAMYLCAPLGDTVYFGAGTRLSVL.

V usage is TRBV5-1 and J usage is TRBJ2-5; TRBD1 might be the D (5 bases). The CDR3 has 14 amino acids. V was clipped by 6 bases and J by 2 bases, with 14 bases between them. CDR1 and CDR2 from the germline V gene are SGHRS and YFSETQ. The CDR3 here is CASTLWGQQETQYF. As DNA, the CDR3 is TGCGCCAGCACTCTCTGGGGCCAGCAAGAGACCCAGTACTTC.

The chain combines TRBV10-3 with TRBJ1-6; 11 nucleotides line up with TRBD1. J lost 9 bases, V lost 3 bases, and 1 base had no gene match. CDR1 and CDR2 from the germline V gene are ENHRY and SYGVKD. This CDR3 is built from 14 residues. CDR3 protein: CAISEGTGGSPLHF. The CDR3 coding sequence is TGTGCCATCAGTGAAGGGACAGGGGGTTCACCCCTCCACTTT.

The rearrangement links TRBV6-6 to TRBJ1-1; D unclear. CDR1 MNHNY and CDR2 SVGAGI come from the germline V gene (reference sequence). This CDR3 contains 13 residues. V was pared by 10 bases and J by 1 base, with 13 bases between. The chain's CDR3 is CATQLPENTEAFF. The DNA for the CDR3 is TGTGCCACCCAGTTACCCGAGAACACTGAAGCTTTCTTT.

The V gene is TRBV29-1, the J gene TRBJ2-3; D gene ambiguous. Trimming took off 8 bases at V and 0 bases at J, with 15 bases between the two ends. The germline V gene has CDR1 SQVTM and CDR2 ANQGSEA. This CDR3 is 14 amino acids long. The CDR3 DNA follows: TGCAGCTCCCGACCAGGAACTAGCACAGATACGCAGTATTTT. This encodes CSSRPGTSTDTQYF.

A note on this clone: The sample carries other DNA sequences with the same CDR3. The gene calls are TRBV4-3 and TRBJ1-2; 10 bases fit TRBD1. Germline CDR1 reads LGHNA; CDR2 reads YSLEER. The CDR3 covers 14 residues. V trimming: 1 base; J trimming: 4 bases; junction bases outside the gene matches: 0. CDR3 nucleotides: TGCGCCAGCAGCCAAGGGGACAGGGGCTATGGCTACACCTTC. Translated: CASSQGDRGYGYTF.

The chain employs TRBV11-1 and TRBJ2-1, with TRBD1 matching 9 bases. The CDR3 loop spans 15 amino acids. Per germline, CDR1 SGHAT and CDR2 FQDESV (reference sequence). V gave up 6 bases and J gave up 4 bases; unmatched junction bases: 7. CDR3 coding DNA: TGTGCCAGCAGGTTCGACAGGGGGATTTACAATGAGCAGTTCTTC. The encoded protein is CASRFDRGIYNEQFF.

V gene TRBV7-2 combines with J gene TRBJ1-1; maybe TRBD1 (5 bases). The V gene lost 1 base and the J gene lost 12 bases, with 12 bases spanning the gap. Looked up from germline, CDR1 is SGHTA and CDR2 is FQGNSA. This CDR3 is 12 amino acids long. The CDR3 DNA is TGTGCCAGCAGCTTAGATCGCAGGGAGACTTTCTTT. Translating it yields CASSLDRRETFF.

The chain combines TRBV7-2 with TRBJ1-1; 9 nucleotides align to TRBD1. Trimming cost V 3 bases and J 0 bases; bases outside gene matches: 5. The CDR3 is 16 residues long. The germline gives CDR1 SGHTA, CDR2 FQGNSA. CDR3 DNA sequence: TGTGCCAGCAGCTTGGGGACAGGGATCATGAACACTGAAGCTTTCTTT. It codes for CASSLGTGIMNTEAFF.

V gene TRBV7-2 combines with J gene TRBJ2-1; 7 bases agree with TRBD2. J gave up 10 bases and V 5 bases, and 8 bases lay outside the gene matches. The CDR3 sequence is 13 residues long. The V gene's germline CDR1 is SGHTA and CDR2 FQGNSA. The CDR3 DNA sequence: TGTGCCAGCAGCCCGCCTAGCGGACGGGAGCAGTTCTTC. It is translated as CASSPPSGREQFF.

V is TRBV29-1 and J is TRBJ2-1; D is perhaps TRBD1 (5 bases). The V and J ends lost 1 base and 0 bases respectively, with 16 bases between them. The CDR3 length is 17 residues. Germline V CDR1 and CDR2: SQVTM, ANQGSEA. CDR3 DNA: TGCAGCGTTGAAGTGGGGATAGGGGTAAGCTCCTACAATGAGCAGTTCTTC. Translating it yields CSVEVGIGVSSYNEQFF.